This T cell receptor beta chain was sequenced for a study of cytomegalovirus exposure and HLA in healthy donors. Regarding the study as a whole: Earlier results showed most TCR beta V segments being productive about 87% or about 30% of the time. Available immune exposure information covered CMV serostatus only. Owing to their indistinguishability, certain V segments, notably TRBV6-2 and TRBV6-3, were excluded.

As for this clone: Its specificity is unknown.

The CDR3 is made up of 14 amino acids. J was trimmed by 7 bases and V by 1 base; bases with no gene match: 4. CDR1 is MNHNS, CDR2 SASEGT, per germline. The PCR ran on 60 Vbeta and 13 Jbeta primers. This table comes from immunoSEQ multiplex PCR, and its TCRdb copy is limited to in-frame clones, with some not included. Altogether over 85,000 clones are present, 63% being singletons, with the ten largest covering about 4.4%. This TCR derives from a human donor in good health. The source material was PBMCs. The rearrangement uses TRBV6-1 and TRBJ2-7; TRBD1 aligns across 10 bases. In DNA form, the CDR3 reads TGTGCCAGCAGTGAAGTGGGACAGGGGCGAGAGCAGTACTTC. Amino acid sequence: CASSEVGQGREQYF.